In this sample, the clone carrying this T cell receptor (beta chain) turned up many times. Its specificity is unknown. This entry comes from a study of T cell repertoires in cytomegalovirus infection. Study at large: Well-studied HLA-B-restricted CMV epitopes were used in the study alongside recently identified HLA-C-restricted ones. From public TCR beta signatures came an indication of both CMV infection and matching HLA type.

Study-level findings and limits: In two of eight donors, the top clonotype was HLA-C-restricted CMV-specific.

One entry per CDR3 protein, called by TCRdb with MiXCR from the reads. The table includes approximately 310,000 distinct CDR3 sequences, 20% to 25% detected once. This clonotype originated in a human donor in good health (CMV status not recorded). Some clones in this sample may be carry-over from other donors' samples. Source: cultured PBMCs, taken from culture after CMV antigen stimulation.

CDR3 in amino acids: CASSRPGLADISYNEQFF. The DNA for the CDR3 is TGTGCCAGCAGCCGGCCGGGACTAGCGGACATCTCCTACAATGAGCAGTTCTTC. The rearrangement uses TRBV7-2 and TRBJ2-1, with 11 positions matching TRBD2. Germline CDR1 reads SGHTA; CDR2 reads FQGNSA. The CDR3 has 18 amino acids. The trim removed 5 bases at V and 0 bases at J, leaving 9 bases unmatched.